This T cell receptor (beta chain) was identified in a study of T-cell reconstitution after alpha-beta-depleted transplantation in children. About this clonotype: A much larger clonotype is one base distant, so this may be a read error.

As it was prepared, the TCRbeta library received unique molecular identifiers. TCRdb re-called the PCR reads through MiXCR, storing one row per CDR3 protein. The repertoire holds approximately 630,000 distinct CDR3 sequences, with over 10% as singletons. The CDR3 is 16 residues long. Germline values: CDR1 SGHRS, CDR2 YFSETQ. The clonotype originates from a girl aged 2-15 years with congenital amegakaryocytic thrombocytopenia, due to receive a stem cell transplant. The starting material was PBMCs, obtained before TCRalphabeta/CD19-depleted stem cell transplant. The chain couples TRBV5-1 to TRBJ2-3; D is unresolved. The last part of the DNA fits TRBJ1-5 better; the J call may be wrong. DNA for the CDR3: TGCGCCAGCAGTCAATCTCTAGCGGAGTCCACAGATACGCAGCATTTT. It translates to CASSQSLAESTDTQHF.